One sample yielded the 19 T cell receptor beta chains listed below, sequenced in a study of blood T cell repertoires in COVID-19. Only in-frame clones appear in the TCRdb table, and some are missing; sequencing was by immunoSEQ multiplex PCR. The sample includes tens of thousands of clones, approximately 88% of them seen just once. Sequenced input: peripheral blood. These receptors were obtained from a human donor in a cohort sampled during active COVID-19.

This sequence joins TRBV3-1 (or the pseudogene TRBV3-2) and TRBJ1-1; a possible D gene is TRBD1 (6 bases). Germline values: CDR1 LGHDT, CDR2 YNNKEL (reference sequence). There are 18 residues in the CDR3. V was trimmed by 3 bases and J by 4 bases, leaving 24 bases between them. CDR3 region: CASSHSRYRAGEGTEAFF. The CDR3 bases are TGTGCCAGCAGCCATAGTCGCTACAGGGCCGGTGAGGGCACTGAAGCTTTCTTT.

V gene TRBV28 combines with J gene TRBJ1-1, with 7 positions matching TRBD1. The CDR3 spans 16 residues. Per germline, CDR1 MDHEN and CDR2 SYDVKM. V dropped 6 bases and J dropped 0; count of bases not matched to a gene: 10. The CDR3 DNA reads as TGTGCCAGCAGAATCGAACTAGGGGGCGTGAACACTGAAGCTTTCTTT. The encoded protein is CASRIELGGVNTEAFF. Full variable domain (outside the CDR3, taken from reference TRBV28 and TRBJ1-1): DVKVTQSSRYLVKRTGEKVFLECVQDMDHENMFWYRQDPGLGLRLIYFSYDVKMKEKGDIPEGYSVSREKKERFSLILESASTNQTSMYLCASRIELGGVNTEAFFGQGTRLTVV.

The J gene is TRBJ2-7, the V gene TRBV6-5; 9 bases fit TRBD1. The CDR3 covers 15 residues. V shed 2 bases and J 6 bases; nucleotides not matched to a gene: 8. Germline assignment: CDR1 MNHEY and CDR2 SVGAGI. The CDR3, as DNA: TGTGCCAGCAGTTACGGGGGGACAGGGCGGGGCGAGCAGTACTTC. Translating it yields CASSYGGTGRGEQYF.

This clone was counted a few times. The CDR3 DNA reads as TGTGCCACCAGCAGCGAAGATCAGGGGGCGTTCTACGAGCAGTACTTC. Translation: CATSSEDQGAFYEQYF. The genes are TRBV15 and TRBJ2-7; 8 bases align to TRBD1. With V trimmed by 3 bases and J by 3 bases, 10 bases remained unmatched. CDR1 and CDR2 from the germline V gene are LNHNV and YYDKDF (reference sequence). The CDR3 has 16 amino acids.

The chain couples TRBV10-3 to TRBJ1-2; D gene unclear. The CDR3 is 15 amino acids. Trimming shortened V by 0 bases and J by 4 bases, and 12 bases separated the two germline ends. From germline, CDR1 is ENHRY and CDR2 SYGVKD. CDR3 sequence (DNA): TGTGCCATCAGTGAGTCAGGCACCGGAGCCTATGGCTACACCTTC. Its translation is CAISESGTGAYGYTF.

V and J are TRBV4-3 and TRBJ2-1, with TRBD2 as a possible D gene (5 bases). V was trimmed by 5 bases and J by 8 bases, leaving 13 bases between them. Looked up from germline, CDR1 is LGHNA and CDR2 is YSLEER. The CDR3 totals 13 residues. CDR3 bases: TGCGCCAGCAGCTACCGGGAAGGCGATGAGCAGTTCTTC. Amino acids: CASSYREGDEQFF.

The CDR3 here is CASSLGDWQRERNEQFF. The CDR3 coding sequence is TGTGCCAGCAGTTTGGGGGACTGGCAGCGGGAGCGGAATGAGCAGTTCTTC. The chain joins TRBV27 to TRBJ2-1, with 8 bases matching TRBD2. The junction had 14 bases not matched to a gene; V was cut back by 3 bases and J by 7 bases. The germline gives CDR1 MNHEY, CDR2 SMNVEV (reference sequence). CDR3 size: 17 residues.

This rearrangement joins TRBV21-1 to TRBJ2-5; the table's D call TRBD1 went unverified against the DNA. TRBV21-1 is a known pseudogene. The CDR3 is 15 residues long. CDR3 nucleotide sequence: TGTGCCAGCAACCAGGGGGCCTTCATGGGAGAGACCCAGTACTTC. This encodes CASNQGAFMGETQYF.

This clone has only one observation. The V gene is TRBV28, the J gene TRBJ2-2, with TRBD2 matching 7 bases. Per the germline V gene, CDR1 is MDHEN and CDR2 is SYDVKM. V shed 0 bases, J shed 1 base, and the junction held 2 bases outside the gene matches. There are 16 residues in the CDR3. In DNA, the CDR3 is TGTGCCAGCAGTTTATGGTCGGGGGGGAACACCGGGGAGCTGTTTTTT. Translated, it gives CASSLWSGGNTGELFF.

The chain couples TRBV2 to TRBJ1-5; 8 bases match TRBD1. The CDR3 has 16 residues. The J segment lost 2 bases and the V segment lost 6 bases, leaving 9 bases of the junction unmatched. The germline V gene has CDR1 SNHLY and CDR2 FYNNEI. The DNA for the CDR3 is TGTGCCAGCAGCCTGACAGGGGCCGCGGGCAATCAGCCCCAGCATTTT. Its protein is CASSLTGAAGNQPQHF.

This clone was detected only once. This rearrangement joins TRBV28 to TRBJ2-1, with TRBD2 matching over 12 bases. Germline CDR1 and CDR2: MDHEN and SYDVKM. There are 16 residues in the CDR3. V lost 6 bases and J lost 2; bases outside the gene matches: 5. The CDR3 protein is CASSLRTSGTYNEQFF. CDR3 nucleotide sequence: TGTGCCAGCAGCCTGCGGACTAGCGGGACCTACAATGAGCAGTTCTTC.

The chain recombines TRBV29-1 with TRBJ1-4; 9 nucleotides agree with TRBD1. The V and J ends lost 7 bases and 5 bases, in that order; junction bases with no gene match: 5. CDR1 is SQVTM and CDR2 is ANQGSEA in the germline V gene. The CDR3 is 13 residues long. The CDR3 is CSARQGGNEKLFF. CDR3 coding DNA: TGCAGCGCCAGACAGGGGGGGAATGAAAAACTGTTTTTT.

The rearrangement links TRBV5-4 to TRBJ2-1; D perhaps matches TRBD2 (5 bases). Trimming cost V 4 bases and J 10 bases, with 12 bases left between them. Germline V gives CDR1 SGHNT, CDR2 YYREEE (reference sequence). The CDR3 totals 12 residues. CDR3 in amino acids: CASSLWTGEQFF. Written as DNA, the CDR3 is TGTGCCAGCAGCCTTTGGACGGGGGAGCAGTTCTTC.

The chain employs TRBV20-1 and TRBJ1-3; unclear D gene. Per the germline V gene, CDR1 is DFQATT and CDR2 is SNEGSKA (reference sequence). V was trimmed by 3 bases and J by 3 bases, leaving 3 bases between them. This CDR3 contains 11 residues. The CDR3 nucleotides are TGCAGTGCTAGTCTTGGAAACACCATATATTTT. Residues: CSASLGNTIYF.

The V gene is TRBV7-8, the J gene TRBJ2-5, with a tentative D call TRBD2 (5 bases). The CDR3 loop spans 17 amino acids. Per germline, CDR1 SGHVS and CDR2 FQNEAQ. The V gene lost 2 bases and the J gene lost 5 bases, with 21 bases spanning the gap. The CDR3 DNA is TGTGCCAGCAGCTTACGGCGTTGGGGAGAAGGGTACGAGACCCAGTACTTC. It codes for CASSLRRWGEGYETQYF. Filled out from reference TRBV7-8 and TRBJ2-5, the complete variable domain reads GAGVSQSPRYKVAKRGQDVALRCDPISGHVSLFWYQQALGQGPEFLTYFQNEAQLDKSGLPSDRFFAERPEGSVSTLKIQRTQQEDSAVYLCASSLRRWGEGYETQYFGPGTRLLVL.

The chain carries TRBV20-1 and TRBJ1-5, with a tentative D call TRBD1 (5 bases). The CDR3 is 15 residues long. Germline lookup yields CDR1 DFQATT and CDR2 SNEGSKA (reference sequence). V was shortened by 3 bases and J by 0 bases, with 12 bases between the two germline ends. CDR3 sequence reads: CSASVGGDSNQPQHF. The DNA for the CDR3 is TGCAGTGCTAGTGTCGGAGGGGATAGCAATCAGCCCCAGCATTTT.

The J gene is TRBJ2-5, the V gene TRBV5-4; TRBD1 is a possible D gene (5 bases). CDR1 and CDR2 (germline): SGHNT, YYREEE (reference sequence). The CDR3 runs to 14 residues. Between the trimmed V and J ends, which lost 2 bases and 1 base, there was a span of 9 bases. CDR3 bases: TGTGCCAGCAGCTTCGAAGGGGCCCAAGAGACCCAGTACTTC. Its protein is CASSFEGAQETQYF.

This chain uses TRBV19 with TRBJ1-2; the D gene is possibly TRBD1 (5 bases). The CDR3 spans 12 residues. Trimming removed 8 bases at V and 8 bases at J, with 15 bases between. Germline values: CDR1 LNHDA, CDR2 SQIVND (reference sequence). CDR3 bases: TGTGCCAGTGATACGGGGGAAGGAGGCTACACCTTC. As protein: CASDTGEGGYTF. Filled out from reference TRBV19 and TRBJ1-2, the complete variable domain reads DGGITQSPKYLFRKEGQNVTLSCEQNLNHDAMYWYRQDPGQGLRLIYYSQIVNDFQKGDIAEGYSVSREKKESFPLTVTSAQKNPTAFYLCASDTGEGGYTFGSGTRLTVV.

The chain links TRBV14 to TRBJ1-2; D unresolved. V was clipped by 4 bases and J by 4 bases, with 16 bases between them. CDR1 is SGHDN, CDR2 FVKESK, per germline. The CDR3 runs 15 residues. The CDR3 coding sequence is TGTGCCAGCAGCCTTTTAGCGGGGAGCCGCTATGGCTACACCTTC. Residues: CASSLLAGSRYGYTF.